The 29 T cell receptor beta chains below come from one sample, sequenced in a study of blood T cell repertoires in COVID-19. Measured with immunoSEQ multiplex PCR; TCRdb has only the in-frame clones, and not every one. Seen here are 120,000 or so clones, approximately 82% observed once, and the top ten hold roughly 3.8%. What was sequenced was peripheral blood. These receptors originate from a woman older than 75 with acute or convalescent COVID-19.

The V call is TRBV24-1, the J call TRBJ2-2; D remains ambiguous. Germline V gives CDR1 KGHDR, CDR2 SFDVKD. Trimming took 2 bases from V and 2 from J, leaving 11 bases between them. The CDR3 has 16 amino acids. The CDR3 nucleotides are TGTGCCACCAGTGATTACGCCGGAGTCAACACCGGGGAGCTGTTTTTT. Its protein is CATSDYAGVNTGELFF.

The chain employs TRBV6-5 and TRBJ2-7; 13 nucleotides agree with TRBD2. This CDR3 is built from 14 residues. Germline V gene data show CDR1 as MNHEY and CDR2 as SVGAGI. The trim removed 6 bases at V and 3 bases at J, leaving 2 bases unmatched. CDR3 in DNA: TGTGCCAGCAGGGGGACTAGCGGGATCTACGAGCAGTACTTC. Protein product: CASRGTSGIYEQYF.

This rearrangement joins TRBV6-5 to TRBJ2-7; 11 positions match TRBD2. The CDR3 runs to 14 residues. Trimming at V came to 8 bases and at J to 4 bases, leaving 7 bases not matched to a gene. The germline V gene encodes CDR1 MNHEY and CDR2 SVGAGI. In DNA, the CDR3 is TGTGCCAGCGGACTAGCGGGCCCCGGATACGAGCAGTACTTC. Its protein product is CASGLAGPGYEQYF.

The CDR3 DNA is TGTGCCAGCAGTTGGGCCGGGACAGGGAGTCACGAGCAGTACTTC. It is translated as CASSWAGTGSHEQYF. This chain uses TRBV6-2 or TRBV6-3 with TRBJ2-7; 9 nucleotides agree with TRBD1. Per germline, CDR1 MNHEY and CDR2 SVGEGT. V was pared by 4 bases and J by 5 bases, with 9 bases of the junction left unmatched. The CDR3 runs 15 residues.

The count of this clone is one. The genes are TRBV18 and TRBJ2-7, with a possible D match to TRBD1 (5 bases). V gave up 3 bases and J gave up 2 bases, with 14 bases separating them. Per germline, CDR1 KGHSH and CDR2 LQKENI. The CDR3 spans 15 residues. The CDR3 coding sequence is TGTGCCAGCTCACCCCCCTCACAGGCGACCTACGAGCAGTACTTC. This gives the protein CASSPPSQATYEQYF.

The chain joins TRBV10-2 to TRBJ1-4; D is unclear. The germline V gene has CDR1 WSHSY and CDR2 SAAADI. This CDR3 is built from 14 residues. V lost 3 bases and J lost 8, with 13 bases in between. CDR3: CASSDPGIREKLFF. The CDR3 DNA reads TGCGCCAGCAGTGACCCGGGGATCCGGGAAAAACTGTTTTTT.

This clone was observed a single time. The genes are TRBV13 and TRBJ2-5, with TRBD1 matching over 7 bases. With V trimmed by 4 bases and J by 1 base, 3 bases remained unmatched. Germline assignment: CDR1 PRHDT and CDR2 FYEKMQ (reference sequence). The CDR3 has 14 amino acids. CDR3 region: CASSSGQSQETQYF. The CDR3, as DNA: TGTGCCAGCAGCTCGGGACAGAGCCAAGAGACCCAGTACTTC.

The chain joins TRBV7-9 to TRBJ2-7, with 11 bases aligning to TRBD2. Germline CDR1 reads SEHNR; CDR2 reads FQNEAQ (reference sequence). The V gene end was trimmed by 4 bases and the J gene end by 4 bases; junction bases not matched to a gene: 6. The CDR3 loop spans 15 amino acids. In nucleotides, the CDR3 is TGTGCCAGCAGCTCATTACTAGCGGGAGATTACGAGCAGTACTTC. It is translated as CASSSLLAGDYEQYF.

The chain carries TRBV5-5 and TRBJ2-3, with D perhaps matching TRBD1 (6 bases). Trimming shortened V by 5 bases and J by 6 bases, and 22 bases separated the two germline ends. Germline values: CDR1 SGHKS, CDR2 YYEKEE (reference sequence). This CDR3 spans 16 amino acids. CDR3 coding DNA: TGTGCCAGCAGACCCGAATTCTTTACAGGGTCCGATACGCAGTATTTT. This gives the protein CASRPEFFTGSDTQYF.

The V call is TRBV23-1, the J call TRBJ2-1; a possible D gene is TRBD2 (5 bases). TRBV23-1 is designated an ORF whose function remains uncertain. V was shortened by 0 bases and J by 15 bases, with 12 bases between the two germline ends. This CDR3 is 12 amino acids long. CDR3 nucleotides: TGCGCCAGCAGTCAATCACGAGGGATGGGGTTCTTC. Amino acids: CASSQSRGMGFF.

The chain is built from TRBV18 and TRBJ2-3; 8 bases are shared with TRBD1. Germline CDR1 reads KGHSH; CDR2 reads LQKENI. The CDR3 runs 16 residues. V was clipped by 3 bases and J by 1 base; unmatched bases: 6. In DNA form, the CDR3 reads TGTGCCAGCTCACCGAATCCGGGACAGGGCACAGATACGCAGTATTTT. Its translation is CASSPNPGQGTDTQYF.

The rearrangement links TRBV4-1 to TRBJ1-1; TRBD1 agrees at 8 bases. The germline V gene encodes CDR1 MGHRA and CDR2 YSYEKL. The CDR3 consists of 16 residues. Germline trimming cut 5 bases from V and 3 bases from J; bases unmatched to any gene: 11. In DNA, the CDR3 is TGCGCCAGCAGCGTCCTCGGGCAGGGGGCAGACACTGAAGCTTTCTTT. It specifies CASSVLGQGADTEAFF.

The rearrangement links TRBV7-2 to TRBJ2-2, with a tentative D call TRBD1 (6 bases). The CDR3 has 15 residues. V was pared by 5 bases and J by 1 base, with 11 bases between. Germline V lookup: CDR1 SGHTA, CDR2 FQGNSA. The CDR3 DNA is TGTGCCAGCAGCCTAAGGGGGAAGAACACCGGGGAGCTGTTTTTT. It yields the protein CASSLRGKNTGELFF.

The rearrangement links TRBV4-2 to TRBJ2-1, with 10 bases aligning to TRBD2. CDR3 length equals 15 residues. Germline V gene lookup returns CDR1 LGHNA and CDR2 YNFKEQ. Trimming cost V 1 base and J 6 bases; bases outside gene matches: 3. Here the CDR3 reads CASSQALAGVNEQFF. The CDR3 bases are TGTGCCAGCAGCCAAGCTCTAGCGGGAGTCAATGAGCAGTTCTTC.

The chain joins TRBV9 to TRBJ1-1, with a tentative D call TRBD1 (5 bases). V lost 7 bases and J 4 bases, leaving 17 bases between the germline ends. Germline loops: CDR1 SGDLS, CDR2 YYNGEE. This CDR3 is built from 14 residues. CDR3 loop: CASSPGVRGTEAFF. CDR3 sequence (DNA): TGTGCCAGCTCCCCGGGGGTGCGGGGCACTGAAGCTTTCTTT.

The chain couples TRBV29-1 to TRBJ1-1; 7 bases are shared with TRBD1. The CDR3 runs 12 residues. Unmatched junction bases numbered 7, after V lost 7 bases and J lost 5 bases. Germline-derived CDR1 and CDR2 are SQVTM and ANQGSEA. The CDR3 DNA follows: TGCAGCGGCGGCAGGGGGGATACTGAAGCTTTCTTT. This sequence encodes CSGGRGDTEAFF.

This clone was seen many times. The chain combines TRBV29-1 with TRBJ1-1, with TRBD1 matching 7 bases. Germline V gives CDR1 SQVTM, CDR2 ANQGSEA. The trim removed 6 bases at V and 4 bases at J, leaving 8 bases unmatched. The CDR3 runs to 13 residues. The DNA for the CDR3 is TGCAGCGTCGGGGACAGTCGGGGCACTGAAGCTTTCTTT. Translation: CSVGDSRGTEAFF. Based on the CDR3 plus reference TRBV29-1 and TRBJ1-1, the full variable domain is SAVISQKPSRDICQRGTSLTIQCQVDSQVTMMFWYRQQPGQSLTLIATANQGSEATYESGFVIDKFPISRPNLTFSTLTVSNMSPEDSSIYLCSVGDSRGTEAFFGQGTRLTVV.

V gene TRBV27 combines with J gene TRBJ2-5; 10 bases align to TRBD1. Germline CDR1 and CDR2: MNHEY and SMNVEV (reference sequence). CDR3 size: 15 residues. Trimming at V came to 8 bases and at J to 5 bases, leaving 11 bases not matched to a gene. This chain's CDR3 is CASGTYRDRGETQYF. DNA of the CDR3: TGTGCCAGCGGGACTTACCGGGACAGGGGCGAGACCCAGTACTTC.

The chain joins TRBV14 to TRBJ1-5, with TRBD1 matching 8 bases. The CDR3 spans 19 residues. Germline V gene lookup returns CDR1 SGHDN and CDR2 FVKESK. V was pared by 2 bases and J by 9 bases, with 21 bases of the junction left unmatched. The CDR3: CASSQRRAGGKWRGRPQHF. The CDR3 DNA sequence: TGTGCCAGCAGCCAAAGGAGGGCAGGGGGCAAGTGGAGAGGTCGGCCCCAGCATTTT.

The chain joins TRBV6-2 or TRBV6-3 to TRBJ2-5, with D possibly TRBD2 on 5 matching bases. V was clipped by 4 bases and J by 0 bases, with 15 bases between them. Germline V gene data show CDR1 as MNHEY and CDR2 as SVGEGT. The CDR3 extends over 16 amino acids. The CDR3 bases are TGTGCCAGCAGTTTACTACTAGAACCGTACCAAGAGACCCAGTACTTC. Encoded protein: CASSLLLEPYQETQYF.

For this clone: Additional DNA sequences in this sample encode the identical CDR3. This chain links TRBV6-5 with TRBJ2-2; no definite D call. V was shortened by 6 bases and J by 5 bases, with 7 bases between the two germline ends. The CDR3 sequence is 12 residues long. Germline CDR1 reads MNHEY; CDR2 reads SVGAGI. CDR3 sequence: CASRSTTGELFF. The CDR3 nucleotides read TGTGCCAGCAGGTCTACTACCGGGGAGCTGTTTTTT.

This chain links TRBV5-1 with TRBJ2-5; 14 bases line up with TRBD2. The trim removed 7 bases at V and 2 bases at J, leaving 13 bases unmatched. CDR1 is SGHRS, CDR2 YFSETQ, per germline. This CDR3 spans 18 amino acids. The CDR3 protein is CASGEGVTSGREQETQYF. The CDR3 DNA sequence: TGCGCCAGCGGTGAGGGTGTGACTAGCGGGAGGGAACAAGAGACCCAGTACTTC. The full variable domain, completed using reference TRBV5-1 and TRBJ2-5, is KAGVTQTPRYLIKTRGQQVTLSCSPISGHRSVSWYQQTPGQGLQFLFEYFSETQRNKGNFPGRFSGRQFSNSRSEMNVSTLELGDSALYLCASGEGVTSGREQETQYFGPGTRLLVL.

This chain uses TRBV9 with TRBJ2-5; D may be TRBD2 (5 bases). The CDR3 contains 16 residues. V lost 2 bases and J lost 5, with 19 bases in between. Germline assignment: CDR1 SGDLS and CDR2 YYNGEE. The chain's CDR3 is CASSVGAQPELETQYF. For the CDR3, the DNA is TGTGCCAGCAGCGTGGGAGCGCAGCCTGAGCTGGAGACCCAGTACTTC.

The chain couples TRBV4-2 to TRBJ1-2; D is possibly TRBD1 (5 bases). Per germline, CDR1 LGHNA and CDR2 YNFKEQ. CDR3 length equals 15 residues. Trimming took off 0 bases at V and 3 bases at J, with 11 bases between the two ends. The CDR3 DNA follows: TGTGCCAGCAGCCAAGAGACCCGGGGGGACTATGGCTACACCTTC. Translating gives CASSQETRGDYGYTF.

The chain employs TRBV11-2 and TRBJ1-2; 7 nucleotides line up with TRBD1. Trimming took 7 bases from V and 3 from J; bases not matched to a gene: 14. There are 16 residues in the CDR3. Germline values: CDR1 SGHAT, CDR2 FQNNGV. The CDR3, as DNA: TGTGCCAGCACAGACATCCGGACAGGAGGGGACTATGGCTACACCTTC. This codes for CASTDIRTGGDYGYTF.

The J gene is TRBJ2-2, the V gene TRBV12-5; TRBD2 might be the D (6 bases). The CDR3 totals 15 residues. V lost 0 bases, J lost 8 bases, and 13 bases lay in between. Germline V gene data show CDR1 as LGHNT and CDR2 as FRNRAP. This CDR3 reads CASGLVGDSIGELFF. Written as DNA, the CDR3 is TGTGCTAGTGGTTTGGTAGGGGACTCTATAGGGGAGCTGTTTTTT.

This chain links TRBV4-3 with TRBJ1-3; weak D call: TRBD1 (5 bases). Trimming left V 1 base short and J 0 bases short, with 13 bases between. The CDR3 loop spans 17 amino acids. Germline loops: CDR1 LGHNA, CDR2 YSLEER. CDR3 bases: TGCGCCAGCAGCCAAGGAAGGGCAGGGCACTCTGGAAACACCATATATTTT. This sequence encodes CASSQGRAGHSGNTIYF.

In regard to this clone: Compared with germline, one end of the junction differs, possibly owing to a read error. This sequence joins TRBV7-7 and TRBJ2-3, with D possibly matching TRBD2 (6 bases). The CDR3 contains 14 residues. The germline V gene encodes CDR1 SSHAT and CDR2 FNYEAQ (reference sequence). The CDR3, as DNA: TGTGCTAGCAGCATCGGGACTAGCACAGATACGCAGTATTTT. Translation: CASSIGTSTDTQYF.

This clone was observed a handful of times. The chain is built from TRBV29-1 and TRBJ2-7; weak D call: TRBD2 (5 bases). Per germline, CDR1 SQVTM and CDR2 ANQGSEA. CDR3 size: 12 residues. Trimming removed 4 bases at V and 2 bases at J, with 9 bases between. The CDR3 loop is CSVAGNPYEQYF. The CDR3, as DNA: TGCAGCGTTGCGGGGAACCCCTACGAGCAGTACTTC.